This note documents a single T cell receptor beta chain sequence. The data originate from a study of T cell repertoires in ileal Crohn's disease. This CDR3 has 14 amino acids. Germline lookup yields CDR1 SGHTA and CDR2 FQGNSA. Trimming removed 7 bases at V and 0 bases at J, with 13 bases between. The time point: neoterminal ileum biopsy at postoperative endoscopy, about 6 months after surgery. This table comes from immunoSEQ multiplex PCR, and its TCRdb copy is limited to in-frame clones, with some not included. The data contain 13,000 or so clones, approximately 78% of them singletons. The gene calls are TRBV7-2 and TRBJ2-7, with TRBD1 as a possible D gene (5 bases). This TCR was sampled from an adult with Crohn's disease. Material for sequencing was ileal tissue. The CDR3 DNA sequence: TGTGCCAGCACCAACAACAGGAACTCCTACGAGCAGTACTTC. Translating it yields CASTNNRNSYEQYF.